The sequence of this T cell receptor (beta chain) was determined in a study of PD-1 blockade in mismatch repair-deficient tumors. For the study at large: Patients had 11 to 13 mismatch repair-deficient cancer types and were previously treated and progressing. Study-wide results and caveats: Tumor-resident clones, often undetectable pretreatment in blood, expanded then contracted after pembrolizumab.

On this clone itself: Its antigen remains unknown.

This CDR3 is 15 amino acids long. V shed 1 base, J shed 6 bases, and the junction held 7 bases outside the gene matches. From germline, CDR1 is MNHNS and CDR2 SASEGT. Repertoires were generated with immunoSEQ multiplex PCR, while TCRdb's copy carries only in-frame clones and drops some. The sample includes tens of thousands of clones, about nine tenths of them seen just once. Specimen: peripheral blood, collected 52 weeks after starting pembrolizumab. V and J are TRBV6-1 and TRBJ1-2; TRBD1 matches 8 bases. This TCR was sampled from an adult with mismatch repair-deficient cancer. The CDR3 here is CASSEGVTGVDGYTF. The CDR3 DNA sequence: TGTGCCAGCAGTGAAGGCGTGACAGGGGTCGATGGCTACACCTTC.